This TCR beta chain stems from a study of Ad26.COV2.S vaccination and SARS-CoV-2 variants. Documented treatment: around 19 received Ad26.COV2.S at low or high dose, single or two shots; roughly 5 received placebo; per-sample allocation not given. Sampling was done on day 63 after the first vaccine or placebo injection. Trimming at V came to 6 bases and at J to 3 bases, leaving 11 bases not matched to a gene. Looked up from germline, CDR1 is MNHEY and CDR2 is SVGEGT. This CDR3 contains 16 residues. General study points: Comparable non-spike TCR breadth was observed in vaccine and placebo recipients. Once vaccination had occurred, spike-specific CD8+ and CD4+ T cell responses reportedly showed substantial breadth.

Profiling relied on immunoSEQ multiplex PCR, and the TCRdb table lists in-frame clones only, not all of them. The sample includes fewer than 500,000 clones, less than 95% seen only once; the top ten take around 4.5%. In regard to this clone: Antigen: not known.

The receptor was isolated from a person between 18 and 59 years old who received the Ad26.COV2.S COVID-19 vaccine or a placebo. The input for sequencing was peripheral blood, taken in a trial of Ad26.COV2.S vaccine versus placebo. The chain joins TRBV6-2 or TRBV6-3 to TRBJ2-3; TRBD2 matches 8 bases. CDR3 coding DNA: TGTGCCAGCAGCCCCCTGGCGGGAGGATGGACAGATACGCAGTATTTT. Translated, it gives CASSPLAGGWTDTQYF.